This entry is about one TCR beta chain. This entry belongs to a study of long-term antiretroviral therapy in people with HIV. Sequencing relied on immunoSEQ assay v3.0, run at survey level. What sequencing targeted per sample was roughly 40,000-50,000 T-cell genomes. Measured with immunoSEQ multiplex PCR; TCRdb has only the in-frame clones, and not every one. The sample includes about 41,000 clones, about 95% of them seen just once. The sequences come from unsorted PBMCs, collected roughly 9.4 years after starting antiretroviral therapy. The clonotype comes from a man aged 25 to 40 with HIV.

The CDR3 protein is CASSNREGSRSPLHF. CDR3 DNA sequence: TGTGCCAGCTCGAACCGGGAGGGTAGTAGATCACCCCTCCACTTT. V and J are TRBV18 and TRBJ1-6, with D hard to call. V shed 6 bases and J shed 10 bases, with 19 bases lying between them. The CDR3 sequence is 15 residues long. Germline CDR1 reads KGHSH; CDR2 reads LQKENI. Based on the CDR3 plus reference TRBV18 and TRBJ1-6, the full variable domain is NAGVMQNPRHLVRRRGQEARLRCSPMKGHSHVYWYRQLPEEGLKFMVYLQKENIIDESGMPKERFSAEFPKEGPSILRIQQVVRGDSAAYFCASSNREGSRSPLHFGNGTRLTVT.